This T cell receptor beta chain was documented in a study of response to subunit inactivated influenza vaccine (dated by TCRdb to about 2018). About the study as a whole: To follow how T cells responded to a trivalent subunit inactivated influenza vaccine, the researchers relied on deep quantitative profiling of the T cell receptor repertoire. Summary of the overall study and its limitations: The authors suggested that each seasonal influenza vaccination may recruit only a limited number of new T cells.

The library was produced with RT-PCR. The sample was run on an Illumina HiSeq 2500. Clones were called with MiXCR by TCRdb after fastp trimmed the public reads at Q25, and only in-frame beta chains were retained. Records with the same CDR3 protein are collapsed into one entry carrying the most frequent genes and DNA. Counted in this sample were 500,000 or so distinct CDR3 sequences; approximately 15% of them appeared once. The top ten constitute approximately 3% of the sample. The germline V gene provides CDR1 SNHLY and CDR2 FYNNEI. V drops 0 bases and J drops 4 bases, leaving 15 bases in between. Including the terminal cysteine and phenylalanine, the CDR3 comprises 16 residues. CDR3 DNA only is kept here, 48 bases in frame from base 1. A word on this clonotype: The target of this receptor is not known. The sample holds no much larger clone one base away, and base qualities are not on file.

Here the chain combines TRBV2 and TRBJ1-1; tentative D gene TRBD1, with 6 bases matching. This clonotype originated in a man between 50 and 75 years old who received an inactivated influenza vaccine. Donor details come from another sample of the same person, matched by shared clones. The sample was CD4+ T cells sorted from PBMCs, taken about 24 months after vaccination. The DNA reads TGTGCCAGCAGTGAAGCGGGCTCCCACAGGGCCACTGAAGCTTTCTTT. Its protein is CASSEAGSHRATEAFF.